This entry lists 6 T cell receptor beta chains sequenced from one sample in a study of naive and memory T cell subsets. Two oligonucleotides, mixed equimolar, formed the beta constant-region primer covering TRBC1 and TRBC2. Ligated cDNA was amplified by four rounds of PCR with nested alpha and beta constant-region primers and SP2. From the UMI-ligation and nested PCR reads, TCRdb called clonotypes with MiXCR, one entry per CDR3 protein. The table has under 150,000 distinct CDR3 sequences, about 20% seen once. Findings of the study overall: Possibly reflecting memory cells re-expressing CD45RA, a few larger clonotypes occurred in naive repertoires, especially CD8.

No antigen has been identified for these receptors. What was sequenced was naive CD8+ T cells from blood. The receptors here all came from a human donor in good health.

This clonotype appeared a few times. J is TRBJ1-1 and V is TRBV28; 7 nucleotides agree with TRBD1. The CDR3 spans 13 residues. V was pared by 7 bases and J by 5 bases, with 7 bases of the junction left unmatched. Germline-derived CDR1 and CDR2 are MDHEN and SYDVKM. The CDR3 reads CASTEATGTEAFF. For the CDR3, the DNA is TGTGCCAGCACCGAAGCGACAGGGACTGAAGCTTTCTTT.

This clonotype was found a few times. The chain uses TRBV4-1 and TRBJ2-1; D not resolved. CDR1 and CDR2 from the germline V gene are MGHRA and YSYEKL. CDR3 size: 13 residues. The V end was cut by 0 bases, the J end by 10 bases, with 10 bases between. CDR3 nucleotide sequence: TGCGCCAGCAGCCAAGAAGGCGGCCGAGAGCAGTTCTTC. Translating gives CASSQEGGREQFF.

This clonotype showed up just a few times. This chain joins TRBV20-1 and TRBJ2-7, with no clear D. V was cut by 5 bases and J by 3 bases, with 14 bases left in between. The CDR3 covers 13 residues. CDR1 DFQATT and CDR2 SNEGSKA come from the germline V gene (reference sequence). CDR3: CSAHTDINYEQYF. In nucleotides, the CDR3 is TGCAGTGCTCATACAGACATAAACTACGAGCAGTACTTC.

This chain joins TRBV28 and TRBJ2-3, with D uncertain. Per germline, CDR1 MDHEN and CDR2 SYDVKM. Trimming shortened V by 3 bases and J by 4 bases, and 11 bases separated the two germline ends. The CDR3 sequence is 14 residues long. The CDR3 DNA follows: TGTGCCAGCAGTTTTCTTGGGGATGCAGATACGCAGTATTTT. Translation gives CASSFLGDADTQYF.

This clonotype was seen a handful of times. The gene calls are TRBV28 and TRBJ2-5, with D perhaps TRBD2 (5 bases). Germline assignment: CDR1 MDHEN and CDR2 SYDVKM. The V end was cut by 1 base, the J end by 5 bases, with 14 bases between. The CDR3 is 15 amino acids. For the CDR3, the DNA is TGTGCCAGCAGTTTATCCGTGGAGCGAGGGGAGACCCAGTACTTC. Protein product: CASSLSVERGETQYF.

There are a few counts of this clonotype. The V call is TRBV28, the J call TRBJ2-3; TRBD1 matches 7 bases. Germline V gene data show CDR1 as MDHEN and CDR2 as SYDVKM. This CDR3 contains 18 residues. The V and J ends lost 3 bases and 2 bases, in that order; junction bases with no gene match: 14. CDR3 nucleotides: TGTGCCAGCAGTTTTCCAGACAGGGCCGTAGACATCACAGATACGCAGTATTTT. Its protein product is CASSFPDRAVDITDTQYF.